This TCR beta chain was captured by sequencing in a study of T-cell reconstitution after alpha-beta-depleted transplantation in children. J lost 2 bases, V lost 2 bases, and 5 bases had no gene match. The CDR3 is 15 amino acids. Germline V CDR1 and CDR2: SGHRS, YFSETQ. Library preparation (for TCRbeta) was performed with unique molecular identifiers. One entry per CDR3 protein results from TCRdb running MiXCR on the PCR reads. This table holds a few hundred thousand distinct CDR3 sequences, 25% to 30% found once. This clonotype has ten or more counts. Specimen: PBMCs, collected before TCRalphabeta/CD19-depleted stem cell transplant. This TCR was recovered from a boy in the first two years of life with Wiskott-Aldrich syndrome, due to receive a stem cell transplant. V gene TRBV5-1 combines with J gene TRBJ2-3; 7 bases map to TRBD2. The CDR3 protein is CASSLGAGFTDTQYF. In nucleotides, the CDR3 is TGCGCCAGCAGCTTAGGAGCGGGGTTCACAGATACGCAGTATTTT.